This TCR beta chain was captured in a study of CD8 T cell repertoires and HIV-1 epitope variants. Study information: Each of Twenty-five Gag and Nef epitope peptides stimulated a separate culture. An uncultured baseline aliquot held 1M T cells.

In its sample, this clone is medium-sized. Its antigen remains unidentified. TCR beta CDR3 was sequenced at survey depth on immunoSEQ. Sequencing used immunoSEQ multiplex PCR; TCRdb keeps in-frame clones, though not all of them. This sample has 4,500 to 6,000 clones, with around 71% found just once. The V end was cut by 0 bases, the J end by 1 base, with 3 bases between. Looked up from germline, CDR1 is MGHRA and CDR2 is YSYEKL. The CDR3 has 14 residues. This chain uses TRBV4-1 with TRBJ2-2; D gene uncertain. Sequences were obtained from cultured CD8+ T cells derived from PBMCs. The sequence came from a male donor with HIV. CDR3 nucleotides: TGCGCCAGCAGCCAAGATGGGAACACCGGGGAGCTGTTTTTT. Protein product: CASSQDGNTGELFF.